This T cell receptor beta chain emerged from a study of early stage breast cancer tumors. As for the study in general: Most invasive tumors, about 80% of the 16, were ER+/PR+/HER2-.

A word on this clone: Its antigen is as yet unknown.

Using immunoSEQ multiplex PCR, the repertoire was profiled, and TCRdb retains in-frame clones only, with some absent. The sample records some 72,000 clones, around 80% being singletons. Findings of the study overall: Functional markers like CD4, CD8 and FOXP3 were missed in bulk sequencing. Blood repertoires resembled normal breast more than tumor. Tumors had 2 to 3-fold higher T cell density than normal breast.

The CDR3 sequence is 16 residues long. Germline V gene lookup returns CDR1 SGHVS and CDR2 FNYEAQ. Trimming cost V 1 base and J 2 bases, with 14 bases left between them. The chain combines TRBV7-6 with TRBJ1-2, with D possibly being TRBD1 (5 bases). The sequencing sample was made of blood. This sequence originates from a person in their sixties or seventies with breast cancer. Here the CDR3 DNA reads TGTGCCAGCAGCTTAGAGCCGGGGCCTAGGAACTATGGCTACACCTTC. It translates to CASSLEPGPRNYGYTF.